A selection of T cell receptor beta chains follows, all from one sample in a study of shared clonotypes between healthy human individuals. Data came from immunoSEQ multiplex PCR; TCRdb stores just in-frame clones and leaves some out. The sample yields just over 2,000,000 clones, approximately 94% seen once. The sample consisted of naive CD8+ T cells sorted from blood. Receptors originate from a man between 18 and 35 years old in good health. CDR3s include the opening cysteine and the closing phenylalanine or tryptophan. Each record gives: clone size, V gene, D gene, J gene, CDR3 protein, CDR3 DNA. D genes are given only for firm matches. Clone size appears in some rows only: once, few, many, or a class for an expanded clone.

abundance: NA
v_gene: TRBV5-1
d_gene: NA
j_gene: TRBJ2-7
CDR3aa: CASSFRDPNYEQYF
CDR3nt: TGCGCCAGCAGCTTCCGGGATCCCAACTACGAGCAGTACTTC

abundance: once
v_gene: TRBV25-1
d_gene: NA
j_gene: TRBJ1-2
CDR3aa: CASSERGTVYGYTF
CDR3nt: TGTGCCAGCAGTGAGCGCGGGACTGTCTATGGCTACACCTTC

abundance: NA
v_gene: TRBV5-6
d_gene: NA
j_gene: TRBJ2-1
CDR3aa: CASSLGEGDNEQFF
CDR3nt: TGTGCCAGCAGCTTGGGTGAGGGGGACAATGAGCAGTTCTTC

abundance: once
v_gene: TRBV7-2
d_gene: NA
j_gene: TRBJ2-1
CDR3aa: CASSSVGSPLFNEQFF
CDR3nt: TGTGCCAGCAGCTCTGTCGGGAGTCCCCTCTTCAATGAGCAGTTCTTC

abundance: NA
v_gene: TRBV18
d_gene: NA
j_gene: TRBJ2-7
CDR3aa: CASSNSGAGSSYEQYF
CDR3nt: TGTGCCAGCTCAAATTCTGGGGCGGGGAGCTCCTACGAGCAGTACTTC

abundance: NA
v_gene: TRBV29-1
d_gene: NA
j_gene: TRBJ1-2
CDR3aa: CPRGFGTDGYTF
CDR3nt: TGTCCTAGGGGTTTCGGAACGGATGGCTACACCTTC

abundance: NA
v_gene: TRBV6-1
d_gene: NA
j_gene: TRBJ1-2
CDR3aa: CASSPRGVPNYGYTF
CDR3nt: TGTGCCAGCAGTCCTAGAGGGGTTCCCAACTATGGCTACACCTTC

abundance: NA
v_gene: TRBV4-1
d_gene: NA
j_gene: TRBJ2-1
CDR3aa: CASSQVARGDGQFF
CDR3nt: TGCGCCAGCAGCCAAGTAGCGCGGGGAGATGGGCAGTTCTTC

abundance: NA
v_gene: TRBV7-9
d_gene: NA
j_gene: TRBJ2-2
CDR3aa: CASTYPNTGELFF
CDR3nt: TGTGCCAGCACCTACCCCAACACCGGGGAGCTGTTTTTT

abundance: NA
v_gene: TRBV13
d_gene: TRBD2
j_gene: TRBJ2-1
CDR3aa: CASSPAPGGALGNEQFF
CDR3nt: TGTGCCAGCAGCCCCGCCCCCGGGGGGGCGCTCGGGAATGAGCAGTTCTTC

abundance: NA
v_gene: TRBV4-1
d_gene: NA
j_gene: TRBJ2-5
CDR3aa: CASSQDPTGLQETQYF
CDR3nt: TGCGCCAGCAGCCAAGATCCCACAGGTCTCCAAGAGACCCAGTACTTC

abundance: NA
v_gene: TRBV6-5
d_gene: NA
j_gene: TRBJ1-5
CDR3aa: CASSPNSNQPQHF
CDR3nt: TGTGCCAGCAGCCCGAATAGCAATCAGCCCCAGCATTTT

abundance: NA
v_gene: TRBV5-1
d_gene: TRBD1
j_gene: TRBJ2-7
CDR3aa: CASSLGQGRDEQYF
CDR3nt: TGCGCCAGCAGCTTGGGACAGGGAAGGGACGAGCAGTACTTC

abundance: NA
v_gene: TRBV28
d_gene: NA
j_gene: TRBJ2-1
CDR3aa: CASSGPEQFF
CDR3nt: TGTGCCAGTTCGGGGCCTGAGCAGTTCTTC

abundance: once
v_gene: TRBV11-2
d_gene: TRBD2
j_gene: TRBJ2-1
CDR3aa: CASSSGPGTSGSWQFF
CDR3nt: TGTGCCAGCAGCTCCGGTCCCGGGACTAGCGGGAGCTGGCAGTTCTTC

abundance: NA
v_gene: TRBV9
d_gene: NA
j_gene: TRBJ1-1
CDR3aa: CASSVGGSTEAFF
CDR3nt: TGTGCCAGCAGCGTGGGGGGTTCCACTGAAGCTTTCTTT

abundance: NA
v_gene: TRBV30
d_gene: NA
j_gene: TRBJ2-7
CDR3aa: CAWSPNGRYEQYF
CDR3nt: TGTGCCTGGAGTCCTAACGGGAGATACGAGCAGTACTTC

abundance: NA
v_gene: TRBV5-4
d_gene: NA
j_gene: TRBJ2-6
CDR3aa: CASSRLGTLILSGANVLTF
CDR3nt: TGTGCCAGCAGCCGCCTCGGGACCCTAATATTATCTGGGGCCAACGTCCTGACTTTC

abundance: once
v_gene: TRBV13
d_gene: TRBD2
j_gene: TRBJ2-7
CDR3aa: CASSAGTSGGYEQYF
CDR3nt: TGTGCCAGCAGCGCTGGGACTAGCGGGGGCTACGAGCAGTACTTC

abundance: NA
v_gene: TRBV11-3
d_gene: NA
j_gene: TRBJ1-3
CDR3aa: CASSSSPGNTIYF
CDR3nt: TGTGCCAGCAGCTCCTCCCCGGGGAACACCATATATTTT

abundance: NA
v_gene: TRBV6-4
d_gene: NA
j_gene: TRBJ2-1
CDR3aa: CASSDSARNEQFF
CDR3nt: TGTGCCAGCAGTGACTCGGCAAGGAATGAGCAGTTCTTC